What follows are 8 T cell receptor beta chains derived from one specimen sequenced in a study of Graves' ophthalmopathy and Graves' hyperthyroidism. Amplification targeted the TCR beta CDR3 regions, with RNA transcripts as the source material. The authors performed first-round RT-PCR with HTBI primers and then a second-round multiplex PCR. TCRdb re-analysed the multiplex PCR reads in MiXCR, keeping a single row per CDR3 protein. The table includes 200,000 to 250,000 distinct CDR3 sequences, 20% to 25% detected once. The sample was peripheral blood. These receptor sequences come from a woman between 50 and 59 years old with Graves' ophthalmopathy.

The chain is built from TRBV12-3 or TRBV12-4 and TRBJ1-1, with D maybe TRBD1 (5 bases). V shed 3 bases and J shed 4 bases, with 12 bases lying between them. This CDR3 is built from 14 residues. This CDR3 reads CASSFTGHGTEAFF. The CDR3 DNA reads TGTGCCAGCAGTTTCACTGGACATGGCACTGAAGCTTTCTTT.

The chain recombines TRBV12-3 or TRBV12-4 with TRBJ1-1; D uncertain. Deletions cut 6 bases from V and 7 bases from J, with 9 bases between. CDR3 length: 11 amino acids. The CDR3 loop reads CASSTYLEAFF. The CDR3 DNA sequence: TGTGCCAGCAGCACCTACCTTGAAGCTTTCTTT.

This clonotype was seen only a few times. This may be a read error: a much more frequent sequence differs by one nucleotide. This chain connects TRBV7-6 to TRBJ1-1; 10 bases match TRBD1. Germline assignment: CDR1 SGHVS and CDR2 FNYEAQ. The CDR3 covers 14 residues. In nucleotides, the CDR3 is TGTGTCAGCAGCTTGAGACAGGGGGCGGTTGTAGCTTTCTTT. Translated: CVSSLRQGAVVAFF. Full variable domain (outside the CDR3, taken from reference TRBV7-6 and TRBJ1-1): GAGVSQSPRYKVTKRGQDVALRCDPISGHVSLYWYRQALGQGPEFLTYFNYEAQQDKSGLPNDRFSAERPEGSISTLTIQRTEQRDSAMYRCVSSLRQGAVVAFFGQGTRLTVV.

This clonotype was recorded at least ten times. The rearrangement links TRBV2 to TRBJ2-5, with a weak D call TRBD1 (5 bases). Trimming pared 5 bases from V and 5 bases from J, leaving 9 bases between. The germline gives CDR1 SNHLY, CDR2 FYNNEI. The CDR3 covers 12 residues. Written as DNA, the CDR3 is TGTGCCAGCAGTTTTTCAGGGGAGACCCAGTACTTC. It specifies CASSFSGETQYF.

This clonotype was picked up many times. The V gene is TRBV6-2 or TRBV6-3, the J gene TRBJ2-2; 10 nucleotides line up with TRBD2. CDR3 size: 15 residues. Trimming cost V 6 bases and J 1 base; bases outside gene matches: 2. From germline, CDR1 is MNHEY and CDR2 SVGEGT. The CDR3 here is CASRASGRNTGELFF. CDR3 coding DNA: TGTGCCAGCAGAGCTAGCGGGAGGAACACCGGGGAGCTGTTTTTT.

This clonotype was counted many times. The chain has TRBV29-1 and TRBJ2-7, with 8 bases fitting TRBD2. Germline V gene sequence: CDR1 SQVTM, CDR2 ANQGSEA. J lost 6 bases, V lost 4 bases, and 5 bases had no gene match. CDR3 length: 12 amino acids. The CDR3 sequence: CSVGTSSPEQYF. CDR3 in DNA: TGCAGCGTTGGGACTAGCAGCCCCGAGCAGTACTTC.

This clonotype was counted many times. The chain employs TRBV4-1 and TRBJ2-5, with 11 bases that match TRBD1. The ends lost 1 base at V and 4 bases at J; junction bases unmatched: 5. The germline V gene has CDR1 MGHRA and CDR2 YSYEKL. CDR3 length: 16 amino acids. CDR3 amino acids: CASSQGGTGGGETQYF. The DNA for the CDR3 is TGCGCCAGCAGCCAAGGAGGGACAGGGGGGGGAGAGACCCAGTACTTC.

This clonotype was counted many times. The chain has TRBV18 and TRBJ2-7, with D possibly matching TRBD1 (5 bases). The V gene's germline CDR1 is KGHSH and CDR2 LQKENI. The germline V and J ends were trimmed by 4 bases and 1 base, with 11 bases remaining between them. CDR3 size: 14 residues. The CDR3 sequence is CASSLTVGSYEQYF. The CDR3 DNA is TGTGCCAGCTCACTGACAGTGGGGTCCTACGAGCAGTACTTC.